This T cell receptor beta chain was sequenced for a study of blood T cell repertoires in COVID-19. About the study: The cDNA or gDNA used as material had been derived from T cells, B-cell-depleted T cells, or PBMCs.

Original processing methods: Counts of nucleated cells, estimated from reference gene primer amplification, were obtained. Assay used: immunoSEQ multiplex PCR; TCRdb lists only in-frame clones, some missing. From that table come the V and J calls and clone size; the DNA was used to work out D and trimming. The sample carries 100,000 to 150,000 clones, around 82% recorded once. The CDR3 consists of 15 residues. Germline values: CDR1 SGDLS, CDR2 YYNGEE. V was pared by 3 bases and J by 8 bases, with 17 bases between. Sequencing input: peripheral blood. This receptor was obtained from a man older than 75 with active or convalescent COVID-19. This sequence joins TRBV9 and TRBJ1-4; D remains unclear. CDR3 sequence reads: CASSAEADAREKLFF. DNA for the CDR3: TGTGCCAGCAGCGCCGAGGCCGACGCAAGGGAAAAACTGTTTTTT. Full variable domain (remainder filled in from reference TRBV9 and TRBJ1-4): DSGVTQTPKHLITATGQRVTLRCSPRSGDLSVYWYQQSLDQGLQFLIQYYNGEERAKGNILERFSAQQFPDLHSELNLSSLELGDSALYFCASSAEADAREKLFFGSGTQLSVL.